Each of the 13 T cell receptor beta chains below was sequenced from the same sample in a study of blood T cells in healthy people across ages (dated by TCRdb to 2015 to 2017). To prepare the library, 5' RACE was applied. The run used an Illumina HiSeq 2500. A second about 7 to 11 cycle PCR used a sample-barcoded 5' primer and a J-beta primer mix. TCRdb itself trimmed the public reads at Q25 with fastp, ran MiXCR and retained productive beta chains. Duplicate CDR3 protein sequences are folded into a single record with the most common DNA and genes. For this sample the table gives hundreds of thousands of distinct CDR3 sequences, of which about three fifths were detected only once. The ten largest make up 22% of the sample. Sample: blood. The receptor source for this set is a man between 25 and 39 years old in good health.

The chain recombines TRBV7-2 with TRBJ2-1, with D unclear. The CDR3 is 15 residues long. CDR1 SGHTA and CDR2 FQGNSA come from the germline V gene. Between the trimmed V and J ends, which lost 3 bases and 2 bases, there was a span of 11 bases. DNA of the CDR3: TGTGCCAGCAGCTTGGCTGGTAACACCTACAATGAGCAGTTCTTC. Amino acid sequence: CASSLAGNTYNEQFF.

This clonotype appeared a few times. J is TRBJ1-2 and V is TRBV7-2; the D gene is possibly TRBD1 (6 bases). Looked up from germline, CDR1 is SGHTA and CDR2 is FQGNSA. The ends were cut back, 7 bases at V and 4 bases at J, with 19 bases in the middle. The CDR3 totals 15 residues. The CDR3 sequence is CASMGSGGQSYGYTF. As DNA, the CDR3 is TGTGCCAGCATGGGGAGTGGTGGACAGAGCTATGGCTACACCTTC. Drawing the rest from reference TRBV7-2 and TRBJ1-2, the complete variable domain is GAGVSQSPSNKVTEKGKDVELRCDPISGHTALYWYRQSLGQGLEFLIYFQGNSAPDKSGLPSDRFSAERTGGSVSTLTIQRTQQEDSAVYLCASMGSGGQSYGYTFGSGTRLTVV.

CDR3 sequence: CASSLDGAEAFF. The CDR3 nucleotides read TGTGCCAGCAGCTTAGACGGGGCTGAAGCTTTCTTT. The rearrangement joins TRBV7-2 to TRBJ1-1, with unresolved D. Germline CDR1 and CDR2: SGHTA and FQGNSA. The CDR3 length is 12 residues. Trimming pared 1 base from V and 6 bases from J, leaving 6 bases between.

The J gene is TRBJ2-3, the V gene TRBV6-5; no firm D call. V gave up 7 bases and J gave up 5 bases, with 13 bases separating them. The germline CDR1 and CDR2 sequences are MNHEY and SVGAGI. CDR3 length: 13 amino acids. The CDR3 loop reads CASIPNGKDTQYF. CDR3 bases: TGTGCCAGCATACCCAACGGAAAAGATACGCAGTATTTT.

The gene calls are TRBV20-1 and TRBJ2-2; 13 bases fit TRBD2. The V and J ends lost 6 bases and 0 bases, in that order; junction bases with no gene match: 7. This CDR3 spans 17 amino acids. The germline gives CDR1 DFQATT, CDR2 SNEGSKA (reference sequence). CDR3 bases: TGCAGTGCCCGGACTAGCGGGAGTCCCGCGAACACCGGGGAGCTGTTTTTT. As protein: CSARTSGSPANTGELFF.

V and J are TRBV20-1 and TRBJ2-7; 10 nucleotides line up with TRBD2. The CDR3 loop spans 16 amino acids. CDR1 DFQATT and CDR2 SNEGSKA come from the germline V gene (reference sequence). Trimming at V came to 3 bases and at J to 0 bases, leaving 8 bases not matched to a gene. The CDR3 DNA reads TGCAGTGCTAGTTATAGCGGGAGGCGAAGCTCCTACGAGCAGTACTTC. Translation: CSASYSGRRSSYEQYF.

This clonotype was picked up many times. The chain employs TRBV20-1 and TRBJ2-4, with 7 bases aligning to TRBD1. Germline V gene data show CDR1 as DFQATT and CDR2 as SNEGSKA (reference sequence). The CDR3 sequence is 14 residues long. V was pared by 4 bases and J by 5 bases, with 8 bases of the junction left unmatched. CDR3 protein: CSANRQGPQNIQYF. The CDR3, as DNA: TGCAGTGCTAACCGACAGGGCCCCCAAAACATTCAGTACTTC.

V usage is TRBV11-2 and J usage is TRBJ2-7, with 7 bases lining up with TRBD1. This CDR3 is built from 16 residues. V lost 5 bases, J lost 3 bases, and 13 bases stayed unmatched. Germline V gene lookup returns CDR1 SGHAT and CDR2 FQNNGV. The CDR3 reads CASSPNIQGSSYEQYF. In nucleotides, the CDR3 is TGTGCCAGCAGCCCGAACATACAGGGGAGTAGCTACGAGCAGTACTTC.

The rearrangement links TRBV4-3 to TRBJ2-7, with D maybe TRBD1 (6 bases). The germline gives CDR1 LGHNA, CDR2 YSLEER. V was cut by 1 base and J by 2 bases, with 12 bases left in between. The CDR3 sequence is 15 residues long. CDR3 sequence reads: CASSQVGGQPYEQYF. Written as DNA, the CDR3 is TGCGCCAGCAGCCAAGTAGGTGGACAGCCCTACGAGCAGTACTTC.

This clonotype showed up just a few times. CDR3 nucleotides: TGTGCCAGCATTTCTTCTAGGGGCTCCTACGAGCAGTACTTC. Translated: CASISSRGSYEQYF. The chain uses TRBV6-6 and TRBJ2-7; D is possibly TRBD1 (5 bases). With 7 bases removed from V and 0 bases from J, the gap between germline ends came to 13 bases. This CDR3 has 14 amino acids. CDR1 and CDR2 (germline): MNHNY, SVGAGI (reference sequence).

On this clonotype itself: One junction end does not reproduce the germline sequence, and a read error may be involved. J is TRBJ2-7 and V is TRBV20-1, with 7 bases fitting TRBD2. CDR3 length: 13 residues. Germline CDR1 is DFQATT and CDR2 is SNEGSKA (reference sequence). The CDR3 loop reads CSARGLVPYEQYF. The CDR3 coding sequence is TGCAGTGCGAGAGGACTAGTCCCCTACGAGCAGTACTTC.

This chain joins TRBV6-6 and TRBJ2-6; D is unclear. This CDR3 spans 16 amino acids. Germline V gene sequence: CDR1 MNHNY, CDR2 SVGAGI (reference sequence). V shed 2 bases and J shed 4 bases, with 12 bases lying between them. The CDR3 sequence is CASSYSPASGANVLTF. The DNA of the CDR3 is TGTGCCAGCAGTTACAGTCCGGCCTCCGGGGCCAACGTCCTGACTTTC.

A single count supports this clonotype. V gene TRBV21-1 combines with J gene TRBJ1-2. TRBV21-1 is noted as a pseudogene. CDR3 length: 15 residues. The CDR3 loop is CASSKETDPPYGYTF. For the CDR3, the DNA is TGTGCCAGCAGCAAAGAAACGGACCCACCCTATGGCTACACCTTC.